Following are 21 T cell receptor beta chains from one sample sequenced in a study of CD8+CD57+ T cells in acquired aplastic anemia. According to the study, genomic DNA was the template for TCR beta VDJ and CDR3 profiling. A single record per CDR3 protein comes from TCRdb applying MiXCR to the reads. The repertoire holds about 110,000 distinct CDR3 sequences, with less than 65% as singletons. The specimen sequenced was sorted CD4+, CD8+, or CD8+CD57+ T cells (not recorded which) from PBMCs. These receptors came from a human donor in good health, serving as a control.

The chain couples TRBV3-1 to TRBJ2-5, with 9 bases identical to TRBD2. The germline V gene has CDR1 LGHDT and CDR2 YNNKEL (reference sequence). This CDR3 contains 18 residues. Unmatched junction bases numbered 15, after V lost 2 bases and J lost 5 bases. Written as DNA, the CDR3 is TGTGCCAGCAGCCAAATTCCCCGAGCTAGCGGGGAATGGGAGACCCAGTACTTC. Its translation: CASSQIPRASGEWETQYF.

This clonotype was observed many times. The chain couples TRBV12-3 or TRBV12-4 to TRBJ2-7, with 9 bases identical to TRBD2. The CDR3 length is 13 residues. The ends lost 10 bases at V and 3 bases at J; junction bases unmatched: 7. The CDR3: CATRLAENYEQYF. CDR3 in DNA: TGTGCCACCCGACTAGCGGAAAACTACGAGCAGTACTTC.

The chain has TRBV2 and TRBJ2-5; either TRBD1 or TRBD2 may supply D (5 bases each). V was clipped by 5 bases and J by 13 bases, with 20 bases between them. Germline CDR1 reads SNHLY; CDR2 reads FYNNEI. This CDR3 comprises 13 residues. Here the CDR3 reads CASSQGVRKRVYF. CDR3 DNA: TGTGCCAGCAGTCAGGGAGTTAGGAAGAGAGTGTACTTC.

The CDR3 DNA sequence: TGTGCCAGCAGTGATTGGACAGGGTTGACAGATACGCAGTATTTT. It translates to CASSDWTGLTDTQYF. The V and J genes are TRBV25-1 and TRBJ2-3; TRBD1 aligns across 8 bases. Germline V gene sequence: CDR1 MGHDK, CDR2 SYGVNS. The length of the CDR3 is 15 residues. The junction had 5 bases not matched to a gene; V was cut back by 3 bases and J by 3 bases. The full variable domain, completed using reference TRBV25-1 and TRBJ2-3, is EADIYQTPRYLVIGTGKKITLECSQTMGHDKMYWYQQDPGMELHLIHYSYGVNSTEKGDLSSESTVSRIRTEHFPLTLESARPSHTSQYLCASSDWTGLTDTQYFGPGTRLTVL.

The chain uses TRBV2 and TRBJ2-7, with a tentative D call TRBD1 (6 bases). Trimming took 6 bases from V and 5 from J, leaving 20 bases between them. The CDR3 extends over 15 amino acids. CDR1 and CDR2 (germline): SNHLY, FYNNEI. CDR3 DNA sequence: TGTGCCAGCAGGGACTGGACAGTCTTACATAACGAGCAGTACTTC. Amino acid sequence: CASRDWTVLHNEQYF.

The rearrangement links TRBV5-1 to TRBJ2-7; D is unclear. V was trimmed by 0 bases and J by 2 bases, leaving 15 bases between them. The CDR3 totals 16 residues. Looked up from germline, CDR1 is SGHRS and CDR2 is YFSETQ. In nucleotides, the CDR3 is TGCGCCAGCAGCTTGGAAGGCAGCCCTTTCACCTACGAGCAGTACTTC. Amino acid sequence: CASSLEGSPFTYEQYF.

This chain uses TRBV5-4 with TRBJ2-7; either TRBD1 or TRBD2 may fit D (5 bases each). The better agreement between TRBJ2-5 and the DNA end casts doubt on the J call. The CDR3 consists of 15 residues. Germline CDR1 SGHNT, CDR2 YYREEE (reference sequence). The CDR3 nucleotides are TGTGCCAGCAGCTCCCGGGACGGATACCAAGAGACCCAGTACTTC. As protein: CASSSRDGYQETQYF.

The chain recombines TRBV20-1 with TRBJ2-7; D ambiguous. Germline-derived CDR1 and CDR2 are DFQATT and SNEGSKA (reference sequence). The V gene lost 3 bases and the J gene lost 2 bases, with 11 bases spanning the gap. The CDR3 has 13 residues. CDR3 sequence reads: CSASTLAAYEQYF. The DNA for the CDR3 is TGCAGTGCTAGTACCCTGGCAGCCTACGAGCAGTACTTC.

The J gene is TRBJ1-5, the V gene TRBV7-8; tentatively, D is TRBD1 (6 bases). CDR3 length: 16 residues. Germline V gene sequence: CDR1 SGHVS, CDR2 FQNEAQ. Trimming cost V 10 bases and J 2 bases, with 21 bases left between them. The CDR3 DNA reads TGTGCCACCAGTGATTCCCAGGGGTGGGGCAATCAGCCCCAGCATTTT. Encoded protein: CATSDSQGWGNQPQHF. The full variable domain, its missing parts supplied by reference TRBV7-8 and TRBJ1-5, is GAGVSQSPRYKVAKRGQDVALRCDPISGHVSLFWYQQALGQGPEFLTYFQNEAQLDKSGLPSDRFFAERPEGSVSTLKIQRTQQEDSAVYLCATSDSQGWGNQPQHFGDGTRLSIL.

A remark on this clonotype: A much larger clone differs from this one at a single base, so this may be a read error. The CDR3 loop reads CAIRGGGYNSPLHF. The CDR3 DNA sequence: TGTGCCATCAGAGGTGGAGGCTATAATTCACCCCTCCACTTT. The rearrangement joins TRBV10-3 to TRBJ1-6; D is undetermined. Looked up from germline, CDR1 is ENHRY and CDR2 is SYGVKD. Trimming removed 6 bases at V and 3 bases at J, with 9 bases between. This CDR3 is built from 14 residues.

In this sample, this clonotype turned up a few times. The gene calls are TRBV12-3 or TRBV12-4 and TRBJ2-2; 12 nucleotides align to TRBD2. With 4 bases clipped from V and 7 bases from J, the junction kept 13 bases outside the gene matches. This CDR3 contains 18 residues. The CDR3 is CASSSHSPSGGAVGELFF. The CDR3 DNA is TGTGCCAGCAGTTCCCATTCCCCTAGCGGGGGGGCCGTCGGGGAGCTGTTTTTT.

The CDR3 protein is CSVEGTGFGYLHF. The CDR3 DNA is TGCAGCGTTGAAGGGACAGGATTCGGTTACCTCCACTTT. The gene calls are TRBV29-1 and TRBJ1-6; 7 bases line up with TRBD1. Germline trimming cut 1 base from V and 15 bases from J; bases unmatched to any gene: 9. CDR3 length equals 13 residues. Germline loops: CDR1 SQVTM, CDR2 ANQGSEA.

The rearrangement links TRBV7-8 to TRBJ2-7, with a weak D call TRBD1 (5 bases). Germline CDR1 is SGHVS and CDR2 is FQNEAQ. The CDR3 is 13 amino acids. Between the trimmed V and J ends, which lost 1 base and 5 bases, there was a span of 9 bases. In DNA form, the CDR3 reads TGTGCCAGCAGCTTAGTCCGGACAAACGAGCAGTACTTC. Translation gives CASSLVRTNEQYF.

This sequence joins TRBV15 and TRBJ2-5; D is unclear. The germline gives CDR1 LNHNV, CDR2 YYDKDF (reference sequence). The CDR3 is made up of 14 amino acids. V gave up 3 bases and J gave up 1 base, with 9 bases separating them. CDR3 region: CATSSYSGQETQYF. CDR3 bases: TGTGCCACCAGCAGTTACTCGGGCCAAGAGACCCAGTACTTC.

The V call is TRBV7-2, the J call TRBJ1-6; a weak D match, TRBD1 (6 bases). Trimming took 4 bases from V and 6 from J, leaving 13 bases between them. The CDR3 has 15 residues. Germline lookup yields CDR1 SGHTA and CDR2 FQGNSA. CDR3 DNA sequence: TGTGCCAGCAGCTCTGGGACATCGATTAATTCACCCCTCCACTTT. Translated, it gives CASSSGTSINSPLHF.

This clonotype was detected ten times or more. The chain uses TRBV6-2 or TRBV6-3 and TRBJ1-1; D is possibly TRBD1 (6 bases). CDR3 length: 16 residues. The germline gives CDR1 MNHEY, CDR2 SVGEGT. Trimming cost V 2 bases and J 5 bases, with 18 bases left between them. The CDR3 protein is CASSYPPGQSLTEAFF. The CDR3 coding sequence is TGTGCCAGCAGTTACCCACCGGGACAAAGTTTGACTGAAGCTTTCTTT.

The chain carries TRBV7-9 and TRBJ1-2; D not resolved. Deletions cut 5 bases from V and 4 bases from J, with 11 bases between. Germline V lookup: CDR1 SEHNR, CDR2 FQNEAQ (reference sequence). The CDR3 runs to 13 residues. CDR3 in DNA: TGTGCCAGCAGCCCAATGGACCGCTATGGCTACACCTTC. Its protein product is CASSPMDRYGYTF.

This clonotype was picked up many times. The chain couples TRBV5-5 to TRBJ2-5; 7 nucleotides align to TRBD2. The CDR3 loop spans 14 amino acids. The germline CDR1 and CDR2 sequences are SGHKS and YYEKEE (reference sequence). V trimming: 1 base; J trimming: 5 bases; junction bases outside the gene matches: 5. The CDR3 is CASSLHRGVETQYF. CDR3 DNA sequence: TGTGCCAGCAGCTTGCATCGGGGGGTGGAGACCCAGTACTTC.

V and J are TRBV29-1 and TRBJ1-2, with D tentatively TRBD1 (5 bases). The CDR3 spans 14 residues. In germline, CDR1 is SQVTM, CDR2 ANQGSEA. V was pared by 1 base and J by 3 bases, with 12 bases between. The CDR3 region has the DNA TGCAGCGTTGAAGGGCTAAGGGGCTACTATGGCTACACCTTC. Protein: CSVEGLRGYYGYTF.

This clonotype was picked up many times. Here the CDR3 reads CASSLGPSEDTEAFF. The DNA of the CDR3 is TGTGCCAGCAGCTTGGGGCCCTCGGAGGACACTGAAGCTTTCTTT. The V call is TRBV5-6, the J call TRBJ1-1; no firm D call. This CDR3 has 15 residues. V dropped 0 bases and J dropped 3 bases, with 12 bases sitting between them. Germline values: CDR1 SGHDT, CDR2 YYEEEE.

This clonotype was seen once. The rearrangement uses TRBV2 and TRBJ1-1; D may be TRBD1 (5 bases). With 7 bases removed from V and 7 bases from J, the gap between germline ends came to 10 bases. The CDR3 sequence is 11 residues long. Germline loops: CDR1 SNHLY, CDR2 FYNNEI. The CDR3 reads CASIRDGEAFF. The CDR3 coding sequence is TGTGCCAGCATTCGGGACGGTGAAGCTTTCTTT. Looking up the rest from reference TRBV2 and TRBJ1-1 gives the full variable domain: EPEVTQTPSHQVTQMGQEVILRCVPISNHLYFYWYRQILGQKVEFLVSFYNNEISEKSEIFDDQFSVERPDGSNFTLKIRSTKLEDSAMYFCASIRDGEAFFGQGTRLTVV.